This TCR beta chain is from a study of T cells after yellow fever vaccination. Study information: Libraries from low-cell-number fractions were prepared with the SMART-Seq v4 Ultra Low Input RNA kit. Study results and limitations: Subsequent booster samples again held most clones from primary vaccination (roughly 96% CD4, 85% to 90% CD8).

This clonotype was found many times. Its antigen is undetermined. Germline CDR1 reads GTSNPN; CDR2 reads SVGIG (reference sequence). The CDR3 has 15 amino acids. Between the trimmed V and J ends, which lost 3 bases and 1 base, there was a span of 14 bases. TCRdb independently ran MiXCR on the 5' RACE reads; one entry per CDR3 protein. The table lists about 250,000 distinct CDR3 sequences, 3.6% of them singletons. The TCR was taken from a man aged 18 to 29 who received the YFV17D yellow fever vaccine. The chain has TRBV30 and TRBJ2-3; tentative D call: TRBD2 (5 bases). The material sequenced was PBMCs, taken 15 days after the yellow fever booster vaccination. CDR3 sequence (DNA): TGTGCCTGGAGCCACTTAGTGAGGGGCACAGATACGCAGTATTTT. Translated: CAWSHLVRGTDTQYF.